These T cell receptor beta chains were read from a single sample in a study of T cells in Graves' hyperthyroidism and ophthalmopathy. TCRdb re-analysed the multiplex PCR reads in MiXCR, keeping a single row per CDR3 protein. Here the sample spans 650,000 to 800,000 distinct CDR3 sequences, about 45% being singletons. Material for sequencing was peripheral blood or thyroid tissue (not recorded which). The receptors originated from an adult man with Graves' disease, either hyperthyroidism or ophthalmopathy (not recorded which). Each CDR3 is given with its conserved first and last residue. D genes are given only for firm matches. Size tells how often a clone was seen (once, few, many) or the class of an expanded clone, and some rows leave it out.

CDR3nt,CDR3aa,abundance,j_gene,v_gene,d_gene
TGTGCCAGCAGCCCGACAGGGGGCTACGAGCAGTACTTC,CASSPTGGYEQYF,many,TRBJ2-7,TRBV7-9,TRBD1
TGTGCCAGCAGCTTCATACCGAACAGGGGGTCGGCCTACGAGCAGTACTTC,CASSFIPNRGSAYEQYF,NA,TRBJ2-7,TRBV7-2,TRBD1
TGTGCCAGCAGCTCCCCTGCTAGCGGGATACAAGAGACCCAGTACTTC,CASSSPASGIQETQYF,NA,TRBJ2-5,TRBV7-9,TRBD2
TGTGCCAGCAGTGAAGACGGCAGGGAAAATTCACCCCTCCACTTT,CASSEDGRENSPLHF,few,TRBJ1-6,TRBV7-9,NA
TGTGCCAGCAGTTTATCCGGGACGGACTATCAGCCCCAGCATTTT,CASSLSGTDYQPQHF,few,TRBJ1-5,TRBV27,NA
TGTGCCAGTAGTATAGAGGGGGGAGAGGTCCAGTACTTC,CASSIEGGEVQYF,many,TRBJ2-5,TRBV19,NA
TGCAGTTTACGGTTCCGGGACAGCAGCAATCAGCCCCAGCATTTT,CSLRFRDSSNQPQHF,NA,TRBJ1-5,TRBV20-1,TRBD1
TGTACCCGGCAGGGCGGGAGGACTGAAGCTTTCTTT,CTRQGGRTEAFF,NA,TRBJ1-1,TRBV15,NA
TGTGCCGGCAGCCAATCCGGGAGGAGGTCCCTCCACTTT,CAGSQSGRRSLHF,NA,TRBJ1-6,TRBV11-1,NA
TGTGCCAGCAGCGTAGGGGCAGGTAATGAAAAACTGTTTTTT,CASSVGAGNEKLFF,few,TRBJ1-4,TRBV9,NA
TGTGCCAGCAGCCAAGAAAGCGCCGGGGAGCTGTTTTTT,CASSQESAGELFF,NA,TRBJ2-2,TRBV7-9,NA
TGCAGTGCTAGAGGGAGTGAGAGAAGTGGCGCTGAAGCTTTCTTT,CSARGSERSGAEAFF,NA,TRBJ1-1,TRBV20-1,NA
TGTGCCATCAGTGAGGAGGGGTTTTTT,CAISEEGFF,NA,TRBJ2-2,TRBV10-3,NA
TGTGCCAGCAGCCAAGAAGCAGGGCAGAACACTGAAGCTTTCTTT,CASSQEAGQNTEAFF,NA,TRBJ1-1,TRBV7-9,NA
TGTGCCACCAGCAGAGAGTATGGGGCTGAAAACACCATATATTTT,CATSREYGAENTIYF,NA,TRBJ1-3,TRBV15,NA
TGTGCCAGCGAACAGGGGGCTGACACCGGGGAGCTGTTTTTT,CASEQGADTGELFF,NA,TRBJ2-2,TRBV5-4,TRBD1
TGCAGCGTCGATGAAGCGGGATATGAAAAACTGTTTTTT,CSVDEAGYEKLFF,NA,TRBJ1-4,TRBV29-1,NA
TGTGCCAGCAGCTGGCTACCGACAGGGGTGGACGAGCAGTACTTC,CASSWLPTGVDEQYF,few,TRBJ2-7,TRBV12-3/TRBV12-4,TRBD1
TGTGCCACCAGCAGAGGCGGACTAGCGGGGGCCCGAGAGACCCAGTACTTC,CATSRGGLAGARETQYF,NA,TRBJ2-5,TRBV15,TRBD2
TGCGCCAGCATGGGACAGAACACCGGGGAGCTGTTTTTT,CASMGQNTGELFF,many,TRBJ2-2,TRBV10-1,NA
TGTGCCAGCAGCTTAATCCGACAGCTGAACACTGAAGCTTTCTTT,CASSLIRQLNTEAFF,many,TRBJ1-1,TRBV7-9,NA
TGTGCCAGCAGTCGAGACGGGGAGCTGTTTTTT,CASSRDGELFF,many,TRBJ2-2,TRBV7-3,NA